These T cell receptor beta chains were read from a single sample in a study of blood T cell repertoires in COVID-19. Using immunoSEQ multiplex PCR, the repertoire was profiled, and TCRdb retains in-frame clones only, with some absent. The sample lists fewer than 110,000 clones, roughly nine tenths occurring once. Sequencing was done on a sample of peripheral blood. These receptors were obtained from a woman aged 55 to 70 with acute or convalescent COVID-19. The CDR3 runs from the conserved cysteine through the conserved F or W. A D gene is named only where the DNA matches it firmly. Size tells how often a clone was seen (once, few, many) or the class of an expanded clone, and some rows leave it out.

V	size	D	J	DNA	CDR3
TRBV28	-	TRBD1	TRBJ1-2	TGTGCCAGCAGGAGGGACAGGGATGTCTATGGCTACACCTTC	CASRRDRDVYGYTF
TRBV5-1	-	TRBD2	TRBJ2-1	TGCGCCAGCAGCTCCGGACTAGCGAGATACAATGAGCAGTTCTTC	CASSSGLARYNEQFF
TRBV30	-	TRBD1	TRBJ1-5	TGTGCCTGGGCCGGGACAGGGGACCAGCCCCAGCATTTT	CAWAGTGDQPQHF
TRBV28	-	TRBD1	TRBJ1-1	TGTGCCAGCAGTTTCTCAGGGGGCGCTGAAGCTTTCTTT	CASSFSGGAEAFF
TRBV28	-	TRBD1	TRBJ2-3	TGTGCCAGCAGTTCAAGACAGGGACAAATTACAGATACGCAGTATTTT	CASSSRQGQITDTQYF
TRBV5-1	once	TRBD1	TRBJ1-4	TGCGCCAGCAGCTACGGGACAGGCGTAACTAATGAAAAACTGTTTTTT	CASSYGTGVTNEKLFF
TRBV6-5	-	-	TRBJ1-1	TGTGCCAGCGGCCAGAAGTCGCTCACTGAAGCTTTCTTT	CASGQKSLTEAFF
TRBV4-1	-	-	TRBJ1-5	TGCGCCAGCAGCCAAGACCTTTCCGGCGGCCAGGGTCGAAGTCAGCCCCAGCATTTT	CASSQDLSGGQGRSQPQHF
TRBV5-1	once	-	TRBJ2-1	TGCGCCAGCAGCTTGGGGTCAGGGGGGAACTCCTACAATGAGCAGTTCTTC	CASSLGSGGNSYNEQFF
TRBV2	-	TRBD2	TRBJ2-1	TGTGCCAGCGGGAAACTAGCGACCCCCTCCCTTAATGAGCAGTTCTTC	CASGKLATPSLNEQFF
TRBV2	-	-	TRBJ1-5	TGTGCCAGCAGTGAAAGTACAGGGAGGGATCAGCCCCAGCATTTT	CASSESTGRDQPQHF
TRBV18	-	TRBD2	TRBJ2-1	TGTGCCAGCTCACCACGTAGCGGGAGGGCCAGGAATGAGCAGTTCTTC	CASSPRSGRARNEQFF
TRBV19	-	-	TRBJ1-1	TGTGCCAGTAGTATACAGGGACTCAAAGGCGTAGCTTTCTTT	CASSIQGLKGVAFF
TRBV28	-	-	TRBJ1-5	TGTGCCAGCAGCTCCAGGGGACAGCCCCAGCATTTT	CASSSRGQPQHF
TRBV24-1	-	TRBD1	TRBJ1-2	TGTGCCACCAGTGATCAGACAGGGCCCTATGGCTACACCTTC	CATSDQTGPYGYTF
TRBV19	-	-	TRBJ1-1	TGTGCCAGTATCCCCGCAGGGAAGGCTGAAGCTTTCTTT	CASIPAGKAEAFF
TRBV5-4	-	TRBD2	TRBJ2-7	TGTGCCAGCAGCGCCCTCGAATCTAGCGGGACCCCCTACGAGCAGTACTTC	CASSALESSGTPYEQYF
TRBV11-3	few	TRBD2	TRBJ2-6	TGTGCCAGCAGCCCCCAAGAGGTAGCGGGAGTCGAATCTGGGGCCAACGTCCTGACTTTC	CASSPQEVAGVESGANVLTF
TRBV3-1/TRBV3-2	-	-	TRBJ2-2	TGTGCCAGCAGCCCACAGGGTCCGAACACCGGGGAGCTGTTTTTT	CASSPQGPNTGELFF
TRBV7-2	-	TRBD1	TRBJ1-2	TGTGCCAGCAGCCCGGACAGGATCGGGCTTGGCTACACCTTC	CASSPDRIGLGYTF
TRBV6-5	-	TRBD2	TRBJ2-3	TGTGCCAGCAGTTACGCGGGAGAGGGGATATATACGCAGTATTTT	CASSYAGEGIYTQYF
TRBV3-1/TRBV3-2	-	-	TRBJ2-3	TGTGCCAGCAGCTCCCGACTGGTTACTAGCACAGATACGCAGTATTTT	CASSSRLVTSTDTQYF
TRBV6-5	-	TRBD1	TRBJ1-1	TGTGCCAGCACCCGACAGGGGAACACTGAAGCTTTCTTT	CASTRQGNTEAFF